What follows are 6 T cell receptor beta chains derived from one specimen sequenced in a study of blood T cell repertoires in COVID-19. Sequencing used immunoSEQ multiplex PCR; TCRdb keeps in-frame clones, though not all of them. This table holds about 300,000 clones, 89% found once. Sequenced material: PBMCs or T cells enriched from blood (not recorded which). Receptors originate from a woman aged 40 to 50 who had recovered from COVID-19.

The V and J genes are TRBV2 and TRBJ2-1, with D perhaps matching TRBD2 (5 bases). CDR3 size: 15 residues. The ends were cut back, 2 bases at V and 9 bases at J, with 17 bases in the middle. Per the germline V gene, CDR1 is SNHLY and CDR2 is FYNNEI. The CDR3 protein is CASSEREPLLGEQFF. In nucleotides, the CDR3 is TGTGCCAGCAGTGAACGGGAACCCCTGCTCGGTGAGCAGTTCTTC.

Worth noting for this clone: The sample contains more than one DNA sequence encoding this CDR3. The V call is TRBV3-1 (or the pseudogene TRBV3-2), the J call TRBJ1-3, with TRBD1 as a possible D gene (5 bases). Germline V lookup: CDR1 LGHDT, CDR2 YNNKEL (reference sequence). This CDR3 is built from 13 residues. The V and J ends lost 1 base and 4 bases respectively, with 5 bases between them. CDR3 protein: CASSQGQGNTIYF. The CDR3 DNA sequence: TGTGCCAGCAGCCAAGGACAGGGAAACACCATATATTTT.

The V call is TRBV28, the J call TRBJ1-2, with TRBD1 identical over 7 bases. Germline V CDR1 and CDR2: MDHEN, SYDVKM. The V and J ends lost 5 bases and 4 bases, in that order; junction bases with no gene match: 7. The CDR3 runs to 14 residues. CDR3 DNA sequence: TGTGCCAGCAGTGCCGGGACAGAGATCTATGGCTACACCTTC. This encodes CASSAGTEIYGYTF.

This rearrangement joins TRBV19 to TRBJ2-4, with TRBD2 identical over 11 bases. CDR1 LNHDA and CDR2 SQIVND come from the germline V gene (reference sequence). The CDR3 contains 17 residues. V shed 5 bases, J shed 2 bases, and the junction held 8 bases outside the gene matches. The CDR3 bases are TGTGCCAGTAGTCTAGCGGGAGGACGAATCACCAAAAACATTCAGTACTTC. This codes for CASSLAGGRITKNIQYF.

This clone appeared a single time. J is TRBJ2-1 and V is TRBV18; 9 nucleotides match TRBD2. CDR3 length: 17 amino acids. V shed 5 bases, J shed 4 bases, and the junction held 12 bases outside the gene matches. Germline loops: CDR1 KGHSH, CDR2 LQKENI. The CDR3 reads CASSSVNSGSRYNEQFF. The CDR3 DNA sequence: TGTGCCAGCTCATCGGTAAATAGCGGGAGCAGGTACAATGAGCAGTTCTTC. The complete variable domain, with remaining parts taken from reference TRBV18 and TRBJ2-1, reads NAGVMQNPRHLVRRRGQEARLRCSPMKGHSHVYWYRQLPEEGLKFMVYLQKENIIDESGMPKERFSAEFPKEGPSILRIQQVVRGDSAAYFCASSSVNSGSRYNEQFFGPGTRLTVL.

The chain uses TRBV18 and TRBJ1-4, with D perhaps TRBD1 (5 bases). Trimming took off 3 bases at V and 6 bases at J, with 11 bases between the two ends. Germline assignment: CDR1 KGHSH and CDR2 LQKENI. The CDR3 runs to 14 residues. The CDR3, as DNA: TGTGCCAGCTCACCCTCCCAGGGCCATGAAAAACTGTTTTTT. Protein product: CASSPSQGHEKLFF. Complete variable domain (other parts from reference TRBV18 and TRBJ1-4): NAGVMQNPRHLVRRRGQEARLRCSPMKGHSHVYWYRQLPEEGLKFMVYLQKENIIDESGMPKERFSAEFPKEGPSILRIQQVVRGDSAAYFCASSPSQGHEKLFFGSGTQLSVL.